The 29 T cell receptor beta chains below all came from one sample that was sequenced in a study of breast tumors, draining lymph nodes, adjacent tissues. The lymph nodes were axillary draining lymph nodes from breast cancer patients. TCRdb re-derived calls from the multiplex PCR reads in MiXCR, one entry per CDR3 protein. The table has fewer than 300,000 distinct CDR3 sequences, approximately 31% seen once; the top ten hold roughly 1.5%. Material: axillary lymph node tissue. Receptors were obtained from a female donor with breast cancer. Some clones in this sample may be carry-over from other donors' samples.

In this sample, this clonotype turned up many times. This chain joins TRBV19 and TRBJ2-5, with 11 bases lining up with TRBD1. Trimming cost V 3 bases and J 9 bases; bases outside gene matches: 24. CDR1 LNHDA and CDR2 SQIVND come from the germline V gene (reference sequence). This CDR3 is 20 amino acids long. Here the CDR3 DNA reads TGTGCCAGTAGTATGAACGGACAGGGGGCTACCACCGCGGCCTATGATGCCCAGTACTTC. Encoded protein: CASSMNGQGATTAAYDAQYF.

The chain joins TRBV13 to TRBJ1-2, with D possibly being TRBD1 (5 bases). Germline loops: CDR1 PRHDT, CDR2 FYEKMQ (reference sequence). The CDR3 covers 13 residues. V lost 5 bases and J lost 6, with 13 bases in between. The CDR3: CASSPAGTDGYTF. CDR3 in DNA: TGTGCCAGCAGCCCGGCGGGGACGGATGGCTACACCTTC.

The sample holds many counts of this clonotype. The chain uses TRBV6-1 and TRBJ1-2; the D is unclear. Germline V gene lookup returns CDR1 MNHNS and CDR2 SASEGT. The CDR3 is 15 amino acids. V dropped 0 bases and J dropped 3 bases, with 11 bases sitting between them. The CDR3 sequence is CASSEAPGRYYGYTF. For the CDR3, the DNA is TGTGCCAGCAGTGAAGCGCCCGGACGGTACTATGGCTACACCTTC.

This clonotype came up many times. The gene calls are TRBV5-1 and TRBJ2-1; D is unclear. The V gene lost 0 bases and the J gene lost 3 bases, with 7 bases spanning the gap. The CDR3 is 14 residues long. Germline assignment: CDR1 SGHRS and CDR2 YFSETQ. For the CDR3, the DNA is TGCGCCAGCAGCTTGGACGGATACTACAATGAGCAGTTCTTC. Protein product: CASSLDGYYNEQFF. The variable domain in full, with the rest retrieved from reference TRBV5-1 and TRBJ2-1, is KAGVTQTPRYLIKTRGQQVTLSCSPISGHRSVSWYQQTPGQGLQFLFEYFSETQRNKGNFPGRFSGRQFSNSRSEMNVSTLELGDSALYLCASSLDGYYNEQFFGPGTRLTVL.

Written as DNA, the CDR3 is TGTGCCAGCAGCTCTTCAAACCTACAGGGGTATGGCTACACCTTC. Amino acids: CASSSSNLQGYGYTF. V is TRBV7-9 and J is TRBJ1-2, with 7 bases lining up with TRBD1. CDR1 and CDR2 from the germline V gene are SEHNR and FQNEAQ (reference sequence). V was clipped by 4 bases and J by 5 bases; unmatched bases: 10. This CDR3 is 15 amino acids long.

Regarding this clonotype: This may stem from a read error, because a much larger clone lies one nucleotide away. The V call is TRBV6-2 or TRBV6-3, the J call TRBJ2-7; D uncertain. The V and J ends lost 11 bases and 3 bases respectively, with 11 bases between them. CDR1 is MNHEY, CDR2 SVGEGT, per germline. This CDR3 is 11 amino acids long. The CDR3 region has the DNA TGTGCCTGCAAATTGAACTACGAGCAGTACTTC. It specifies CACKLNYEQYF.

The chain uses TRBV7-6 and TRBJ2-1, with TRBD2 matching 13 bases. CDR1 and CDR2 from the germline V gene are SGHVS and FNYEAQ. This CDR3 comprises 16 residues. After removal of 1 base from V and 8 bases from J, the junction contained 5 bases not matched to a gene. CDR3 loop: CASSLGGTSGVYEQFF. CDR3 DNA sequence: TGTGCCAGCAGCTTAGGCGGGACTAGCGGGGTATATGAGCAGTTCTTC.

The rearrangement links TRBV9 to TRBJ2-2; no clear D gene. CDR3 length: 14 residues. Trimming pared 0 bases from V and 6 bases from J, leaving 9 bases between. Germline lookup yields CDR1 SGDLS and CDR2 YYNGEE. The CDR3 DNA sequence: TGTGCCAGCAGCGTAGTGTCGAGCTCCGGGGAGCTGTTTTTT. This codes for CASSVVSSSGELFF.

At least ten counts were recorded for this clonotype. The chain employs TRBV6-5 and TRBJ2-7; 10 bases fit TRBD1. The CDR3 runs 15 residues. The V gene end was trimmed by 5 bases and the J gene end by 4 bases; junction bases not matched to a gene: 8. In germline, CDR1 is MNHEY, CDR2 SVGAGI. The CDR3 nucleotides are TGTGCCAGCAGTGGGGGGACAGGGGTCGGATACGAGCAGTACTTC. As protein: CASSGGTGVGYEQYF.

This clonotype has just a few counts. The chain recombines TRBV30 with TRBJ1-1, with D hard to call. The CDR3 spans 11 residues. CDR1 is GTSNPN and CDR2 is SVGIG in the germline V gene (reference sequence). The V end was cut by 1 base, the J end by 5 bases, with 5 bases between. CDR3 region: CAWSAQTEAFF. CDR3 sequence (DNA): TGTGCCTGGAGTGCTCAGACTGAAGCTTTCTTT.

In this sample, this clonotype turned up many times. This chain connects TRBV20-1 to TRBJ2-3; maybe TRBD2 (5 bases). The V and J ends lost 4 bases and 0 bases respectively, with 14 bases between them. The CDR3 consists of 15 residues. CDR1 is DFQATT and CDR2 is SNEGSKA in the germline V gene (reference sequence). CDR3 protein: CSAIRGSDSTDTQYF. The CDR3 nucleotides read TGCAGTGCTATAAGAGGGAGCGATAGCACAGATACGCAGTATTTT.

This sequence joins TRBV20-1 and TRBJ2-2, with D possibly being TRBD2 (5 bases). Looked up from germline, CDR1 is DFQATT and CDR2 is SNEGSKA (reference sequence). CDR3 length: 14 amino acids. The germline V and J ends were trimmed by 0 bases and 11 bases, with 16 bases remaining between them. As DNA, the CDR3 is TGCAGTGCTAGAGACCCGGGAATACTCTACGAGCTGTTTTTT. This translates into CSARDPGILYELFF.

This clonotype was observed at least ten times. This chain links TRBV5-8 with TRBJ2-3; 11 bases match TRBD2. V dropped 0 bases and J dropped 1; count of bases not matched to a gene: 4. CDR1 is SGHTS and CDR2 is YDEGEE in the germline V gene. The CDR3 loop spans 17 amino acids. In DNA, the CDR3 is TGTGCCAGCAGCTTGGCCCAGACTAGCGGGGGCACAGATACGCAGTATTTT. Its protein product is CASSLAQTSGGTDTQYF.

CDR3 bases: TGTGCCAGCAGACAGAGAACTAACTATGGCTACACCTTC. Translation: CASRQRTNYGYTF. The rearrangement uses TRBV6-4 and TRBJ1-2; D ambiguous. With 6 bases removed from V and 0 bases from J, the gap between germline ends came to 8 bases. Germline lookup yields CDR1 MRHNA and CDR2 SNTAGT. This CDR3 is built from 13 residues.

This clonotype was seen just once. The rearrangement joins TRBV5-1 to TRBJ2-5; 13 positions agree with TRBD2. Unmatched junction bases numbered 14, after V lost 6 bases and J lost 3 bases. In germline, CDR1 is SGHRS, CDR2 YFSETQ. The CDR3 has 18 residues. The CDR3 spells CASTPGGLAGQGKETQYF. The CDR3 region has the DNA TGCGCCAGCACCCCAGGGGGACTAGCGGGACAGGGAAAAGAGACCCAGTACTTC.

The chain combines TRBV2 with TRBJ2-3; the D is unclear. The germline V gene has CDR1 SNHLY and CDR2 FYNNEI. The CDR3 spans 15 residues. Trimming removed 5 bases from V and 1 base from J, with 13 bases in between. The CDR3 reads CASSPTRYRTDTQYF. The CDR3 DNA reads TGTGCCAGCAGTCCCACTCGGTACCGCACAGATACGCAGTATTTT. Complete variable domain (other parts from reference TRBV2 and TRBJ2-3): EPEVTQTPSHQVTQMGQEVILRCVPISNHLYFYWYRQILGQKVEFLVSFYNNEISEKSEIFDDQFSVERPDGSNFTLKIRSTKLEDSAMYFCASSPTRYRTDTQYFGPGTRLTVL.

Note on this clonotype: This could be a read error, since a much larger clone is one nucleotide away. The chain carries TRBV27 and TRBJ1-2; TRBD1 aligns across 10 bases. The CDR3 contains 16 residues. Germline CDR1 is MNHEY and CDR2 is SMNVEV (reference sequence). The DNA for the CDR3 is TGTGCCAACAGTTTTAGGGACAGGGGTCCCCCGGGTGGCTACACCTTC. Amino acids: CANSFRDRGPPGGYTF.

This clonotype was observed many times. This chain joins TRBV5-8 and TRBJ1-5; unclear D gene. The CDR3 loop spans 15 amino acids. Trimming stripped 0 bases from V and 0 bases from J, with 7 bases between. CDR1 is SGHTS and CDR2 is YDEGEE in the germline V gene. The DNA of the CDR3 is TGTGCCAGCAGCTTGGGGGGTTATAGCAATCAGCCCCAGCATTTT. Residues: CASSLGGYSNQPQHF.

This clonotype was seen only a few times. The chain uses TRBV6-1 and TRBJ2-4; weak D call: TRBD1 (6 bases). The CDR3 is 13 residues long. Germline V gene data show CDR1 as MNHNS and CDR2 as SASEGT. V lost 7 bases, J lost 5 bases, and 12 bases lay in between. This CDR3 is CASIVQGENIQYF. The CDR3 nucleotides are TGTGCCAGCATCGTACAGGGTGAAAACATTCAGTACTTC.

This clonotype was counted ten times or more. V and J are TRBV24-1 and TRBJ1-6, with 10 bases fitting TRBD1. The germline gives CDR1 KGHDR, CDR2 SFDVKD. The CDR3 loop spans 17 amino acids. V shed 0 bases, J shed 9 bases, and the junction held 7 bases outside the gene matches. The CDR3 protein is CATSDLNSRTGGSPLHF. CDR3 nucleotides: TGTGCCACCAGTGATTTGAACTCTAGGACAGGGGGTTCACCCCTCCACTTT.

The V gene is TRBV20-1, the J gene TRBJ2-3; perhaps D is TRBD1 or TRBD2 (5 bases each). The CDR3 totals 15 residues. CDR1 and CDR2 (germline): DFQATT, SNEGSKA (reference sequence). Trimming shortened V by 4 bases and J by 6 bases, and 20 bases separated the two germline ends. The CDR3 DNA reads as TGCAGTGCTATAGTGTCAAACGGGGACGAGGATACGCAGTATTTT. Amino acid sequence: CSAIVSNGDEDTQYF.

This clonotype was found a few times. The rearrangement links TRBV2 to TRBJ1-1; D is unclear. CDR1 SNHLY and CDR2 FYNNEI come from the germline V gene. This CDR3 region has 16 residues. V was shortened by 3 bases and J by 0 bases, with 14 bases between the two germline ends. The CDR3 region is CASSDGRTLMNTEAFF. In nucleotides, the CDR3 is TGTGCCAGCAGTGATGGAAGAACGCTAATGAACACTGAAGCTTTCTTT.

This clonotype was detected ten times or more. The chain links TRBV5-6 to TRBJ2-3; D perhaps matches TRBD2 (6 bases). This CDR3 contains 14 residues. V lost 1 base and J lost 5, with 11 bases in between. The germline V gene has CDR1 SGHDT and CDR2 YYEEEE. The chain's CDR3 is CASSLPGRVDTQYF. DNA for the CDR3: TGTGCCAGCAGCTTGCCCGGGAGAGTAGATACGCAGTATTTT.

This clonotype was counted many times. The CDR3: CASSHELATYYEQYF. The CDR3 region has the DNA TGTGCCAGCAGCCACGAGCTAGCTACCTACTACGAGCAGTACTTC. The rearrangement joins TRBV3-1 to TRBJ2-7; tentative D call: TRBD2 (5 bases). Trimming stripped 3 bases from V and 3 bases from J, with 15 bases between. The CDR3 totals 15 residues. CDR1 and CDR2 from the germline V gene are LGHDT and YNNKEL (reference sequence).

This clonotype has more than one count but fewer than ten. The V call is TRBV20-1, the J call TRBJ1-2, with 7 bases aligning to TRBD1. The CDR3 covers 14 residues. Trimming took 3 bases from V and 7 from J; bases not matched to a gene: 11. Germline V gene sequence: CDR1 DFQATT, CDR2 SNEGSKA (reference sequence). CDR3 loop: CSASTPGQKGGYTF. CDR3 bases: TGCAGTGCTAGTACTCCGGGACAGAAAGGTGGCTACACCTTC.

This chain joins TRBV27 and TRBJ2-2, with 8 bases fitting TRBD1. Per the germline V gene, CDR1 is MNHEY and CDR2 is SMNVEV (reference sequence). J was trimmed by 6 bases and V by 3 bases; bases with no gene match: 9. The CDR3 is made up of 16 amino acids. CDR3 loop: CASSFLWQGAAGELFF. CDR3 DNA: TGTGCCAGCAGTTTTCTTTGGCAGGGGGCGGCCGGGGAGCTGTTTTTT.

The chain employs TRBV5-1 and TRBJ2-7; 9 nucleotides line up with TRBD2. CDR3 length equals 15 residues. The V and J ends lost 0 bases and 6 bases, in that order; junction bases with no gene match: 7. The germline V gene has CDR1 SGHRS and CDR2 YFSETQ. CDR3 sequence reads: CASSLEVAGVCEQYF. CDR3 DNA: TGCGCCAGCAGCTTGGAAGTAGCGGGAGTGTGCGAGCAGTACTTC.

This clonotype was recorded many times. In DNA, the CDR3 is TGCAGTGCTCCGGGCCCTAATGAAAAACTGTTTTTT. Amino acid sequence: CSAPGPNEKLFF. The V call is TRBV20-1, the J call TRBJ1-4; no clear D gene. Between the trimmed V and J ends, which lost 5 bases and 3 bases, there was a span of 7 bases. Germline V lookup: CDR1 DFQATT, CDR2 SNEGSKA (reference sequence). There are 12 residues in the CDR3.

V gene TRBV5-1 combines with J gene TRBJ1-1, with 7 bases aligning to TRBD1. Trimming took 1 base from V and 6 from J; bases not matched to a gene: 3. Germline V gene lookup returns CDR1 SGHRS and CDR2 YFSETQ. The CDR3 has 13 residues. The CDR3 reads CASSLIGTAEAFF. As DNA, the CDR3 is TGCGCCAGCAGCTTGATTGGGACAGCTGAAGCTTTCTTT.